The 30 T cell receptor beta chains in this list originate from one sample, sequenced in a study of Graves' ophthalmopathy and Graves' hyperthyroidism. Amplification from RNA transcripts yielded the TCR beta CDR3 regions. HTBI primers were employed in first-round RT-PCR, then a second-round multiplex PCR followed. TCRdb independently ran MiXCR on the multiplex PCR reads; one entry per CDR3 protein. The data show about 400,000 distinct CDR3 sequences, with less than 20% seen just once and around 7% held by the top ten. The sequencing sample was made of peripheral blood. All receptors come from a woman under 30 with stable Graves' hyperthyroidism.

This clonotype came up many times. The chain is built from TRBV20-1 and TRBJ1-3; possibly TRBD1 for D (6 bases). V was clipped by 6 bases and J by 4 bases, with 19 bases between them. This CDR3 region has 15 residues. CDR1 is DFQATT, CDR2 SNEGSKA, per germline (reference sequence). The CDR3 DNA is TGCAGTGCGACTCACCCCTGGGGGACAGGAAACACCATATATTTT. Translated, it gives CSATHPWGTGNTIYF.

There are a few counts of this clonotype. The chain combines TRBV12-3 or TRBV12-4 with TRBJ2-1; TRBD2 matches 13 bases. This CDR3 contains 16 residues. V trimming: 4 bases; J trimming: 5 bases; junction bases outside the gene matches: 5. CDR3 amino acids: CASSSGTSGVHNEQFF. The CDR3 DNA sequence: TGTGCCAGCAGTTCCGGGACTAGCGGGGTCCACAATGAGCAGTTCTTC.

This clonotype has ten or more counts. The V gene is TRBV7-6, the J gene TRBJ1-1; D call uncertain. The germline V gene encodes CDR1 SGHVS and CDR2 FNYEAQ. The ends were cut back, 3 bases at V and 3 bases at J, with 11 bases in the middle. The CDR3 is 14 residues long. The CDR3 DNA reads as TGTGCCAGCAGCTTCAGCATGGGTGACACTGAAGCTTTCTTT. Translated: CASSFSMGDTEAFF. Supplemented by reference TRBV7-6 and TRBJ1-1, the full variable domain reads GAGVSQSPRYKVTKRGQDVALRCDPISGHVSLYWYRQALGQGPEFLTYFNYEAQQDKSGLPNDRFSAERPEGSISTLTIQRTEQRDSAMYRCASSFSMGDTEAFFGQGTRLTVV.

In this sample, this clonotype turned up many times. The chain has TRBV5-8 and TRBJ1-1; 8 nucleotides line up with TRBD1. V lost 2 bases, J lost 4 bases, and 4 bases stayed unmatched. The CDR3 has 14 residues. The germline CDR1 and CDR2 sequences are SGHTS and YDEGEE. This CDR3 is CASSFRQGSTEAFF. The CDR3 coding sequence is TGTGCCAGCAGCTTCCGACAGGGGAGCACTGAAGCTTTCTTT.

The rearrangement uses TRBV29-1 and TRBJ2-2; 7 bases are a match to TRBD1. V shed 6 bases and J 1 base; nucleotides not matched to a gene: 20. CDR3 length: 19 amino acids. Per the germline V gene, CDR1 is SQVTM and CDR2 is ANQGSEA. CDR3: CSVKSGPSPGQWNTGELFF. The CDR3 nucleotides are TGCAGCGTCAAATCAGGCCCCTCGCCGGGACAGTGGAACACCGGGGAGCTGTTTTTT.

Ten or more counts support this clonotype. The V call is TRBV6-5, the J call TRBJ1-1; no reliable D call. The CDR3 totals 11 residues. CDR1 MNHEY and CDR2 SVGAGI come from the germline V gene. Between the trimmed V and J ends, which lost 9 bases and 10 bases, there was a span of 15 bases. The CDR3 protein is CASTFLGGAFF. CDR3 coding DNA: TGTGCCAGTACATTCCTCGGAGGAGCTTTCTTT.

The rearrangement uses TRBV7-9 and TRBJ2-7; 7 bases match TRBD2. V lost 6 bases, J lost 5 bases, and 10 bases stayed unmatched. This CDR3 has 14 residues. Germline CDR1 is SEHNR and CDR2 is FQNEAQ (reference sequence). The CDR3 is CASRPPGTNNEQYF. The CDR3 DNA sequence: TGTGCCAGCAGGCCCCCGGGGACTAATAACGAGCAGTACTTC. The full variable domain, its missing parts supplied by reference TRBV7-9 and TRBJ2-7, is DTGVSQNPRHKITKRGQNVTFRCDPISEHNRLYWYRQTLGQGPEFLTYFQNEAQLEKSRLLSDRFSAERPKGSFSTLEIQRTEQGDSAMYLCASRPPGTNNEQYFGPGTRLTVT.

The gene calls are TRBV18 and TRBJ2-7; TRBD2 matches 7 bases. With V trimmed by 6 bases and J by 4 bases, 9 bases remained unmatched. CDR3 length: 14 amino acids. Looked up from germline, CDR1 is KGHSH and CDR2 is LQKENI. This chain's CDR3 is CASSPLGRIYEQYF. As DNA, the CDR3 is TGTGCCAGCTCCCCCCTCGGGAGGATTTACGAGCAGTACTTC.

The table lists this clonotype with many counts. The CDR3 is CSARDGAFETGGYTF. The CDR3, as DNA: TGCAGTGCTAGAGATGGGGCCTTCGAAACGGGAGGCTACACCTTC. This chain links TRBV20-1 with TRBJ1-2, with D tentatively TRBD1 (5 bases). The germline CDR1 and CDR2 sequences are DFQATT and SNEGSKA (reference sequence). This CDR3 comprises 15 residues. V was cut by 0 bases and J by 8 bases, with 19 bases left in between.

This clonotype was detected a few times. This sequence may be a read error, since a much larger clone differs from it by one base. The CDR3 loop is CASSYLTVRQPPKPYEQYF. DNA of the CDR3: TGTGCCAGCAGTTACTTGACAGTTCGCCAGCCGCCTAAGCCCTACGAGCAGTACTTC. The V and J genes are TRBV6-2 or TRBV6-3 and TRBJ2-7; weak D call: TRBD1 (5 bases). Trimming took off 1 base at V and 2 bases at J, with 24 bases between the two ends. This CDR3 has 19 residues. CDR1 and CDR2 (germline): MNHEY, SVGEGT.

The chain uses TRBV28 and TRBJ2-5; 10 nucleotides match TRBD1. This CDR3 is built from 15 residues. Per germline, CDR1 MDHEN and CDR2 SYDVKM. J was trimmed by 4 bases and V by 6 bases; bases with no gene match: 8. CDR3 bases: TGTGCCAGCAGCCGACAGGGGGCGTCCGTAGAGACCCAGTACTTC. As protein: CASSRQGASVETQYF. Full variable domain (rest looked up from reference TRBV28 and TRBJ2-5): DVKVTQSSRYLVKRTGEKVFLECVQDMDHENMFWYRQDPGLGLRLIYFSYDVKMKEKGDIPEGYSVSREKKERFSLILESASTNQTSMYLCASSRQGASVETQYFGPGTRLLVL.

In its sample, this clonotype was seen many times. This chain links TRBV7-8 with TRBJ1-1; no clear D. Per the germline V gene, CDR1 is SGHVS and CDR2 is FQNEAQ. The CDR3 is made up of 12 amino acids. V was shortened by 3 bases and J by 6 bases, with 8 bases between the two germline ends. For the CDR3, the DNA is TGTGCCAGCAGCTTGAGAGAGTCTGAAGCTTTCTTT. Translation gives CASSLRESEAFF.

V usage is TRBV19 and J usage is TRBJ2-5; D may be TRBD1 (6 bases). Germline CDR1 and CDR2: LNHDA and SQIVND (reference sequence). This CDR3 is built from 15 residues. The V end lost 4 bases, the J end lost 5 bases, and 17 bases lay between the germline ends. The CDR3 DNA reads as TGTGCCAGTAGTACAGGGGCGGTCCTTTATGAGACCCAGTACTTC. Translation gives CASSTGAVLYETQYF.

The table lists this clonotype with a few counts. The rearrangement joins TRBV19 to TRBJ1-6; 9 bases match TRBD1. J was trimmed by 4 bases and V by 7 bases; bases with no gene match: 8. Germline CDR1 and CDR2: LNHDA and SQIVND (reference sequence). This CDR3 has 16 residues. The CDR3 DNA follows: TGTGCCAGTATTAAACGGACAGGGGCTTATAATTCACCCCTCCACTTT. It encodes CASIKRTGAYNSPLHF.

The chain is built from TRBV6-2 or TRBV6-3 and TRBJ2-3; 10 positions agree with TRBD2. The CDR3 extends over 17 amino acids. J lost 3 bases, V lost 0 bases, and 6 bases had no gene match. Germline loops: CDR1 MNHEY, CDR2 SVGEGT. In nucleotides, the CDR3 is TGTGCCAGCAGTTACTCGGGGCTAGCGGGGGTGACAGATACGCAGTATTTT. Its protein product is CASSYSGLAGVTDTQYF.

The chain uses TRBV6-1 and TRBJ2-7, with a weak D call TRBD2 (6 bases). V was shortened by 3 bases and J by 3 bases, with 15 bases between the two germline ends. Germline V lookup: CDR1 MNHNS, CDR2 SASEGT. The CDR3 is 15 residues long. DNA for the CDR3: TGTGCCAGCAGTGATGGGACTTCCCGGGACTACGAGCAGTACTTC. Translating gives CASSDGTSRDYEQYF.

This clonotype has more than one count but fewer than ten. A read error may be the cause here, since a much bigger clone is one base away. The rearrangement links TRBV7-9 to TRBJ1-2; D is undetermined. This CDR3 contains 13 residues. Germline lookup yields CDR1 SEHNR and CDR2 FQNEAQ (reference sequence). The CDR3 DNA is TGTGCCAGCAGCTTAGAAGCTAGGGATGGCTTCACCTTC. This sequence encodes CASSLEARDGFTF.

The chain joins TRBV24-1 to TRBJ1-2, with TRBD1 as a possible D gene (5 bases). There are 15 residues in the CDR3. The V end lost 5 bases, the J end lost 3 bases, and 15 bases lay between the germline ends. Germline CDR1 reads KGHDR; CDR2 reads SFDVKD. CDR3 amino acids: CATSGTGEGHYGYTF. Here the CDR3 DNA reads TGTGCCACCAGTGGGACGGGGGAGGGGCACTATGGCTACACCTTC.

The rearrangement links TRBV12-3 or TRBV12-4 to TRBJ2-7, with TRBD1 matching over 7 bases. This CDR3 is 14 amino acids long. V was pared by 2 bases and J by 3 bases, with 4 bases of the junction left unmatched. The CDR3 bases are TGTGCCAGCAGTTTATCAGGGGGTATCTACGAGCAGTACTTC. Protein: CASSLSGGIYEQYF.

Regarding this clonotype: This clone may be a read error of a much larger clone one base away. The chain joins TRBV29-1 to TRBJ2-2; D possibly uses TRBD1 or TRBD2 (5 bases each). The CDR3 runs 13 residues. Germline V gene sequence: CDR1 SQVTM, CDR2 ANQGSEA. CDR3 bases: TGCAGCGTGGGATTATCGGGGACCGGGGAGCTGGTTTTT. It codes for CSVGLSGTGELVF.

This clonotype was detected many times. The chain recombines TRBV18 with TRBJ2-5, with 7 bases that match TRBD2. V lost 3 bases to trimming and J lost 2 bases; unmatched junction nucleotides: 3. The CDR3 runs 14 residues. In germline, CDR1 is KGHSH, CDR2 LQKENI. This CDR3 reads CASSPGGIQETQYF. DNA of the CDR3: TGTGCCAGCTCACCGGGAGGGATACAAGAGACCCAGTACTTC.

The chain uses TRBV6-1 and TRBJ1-1; tentative D call: TRBD1 (5 bases). The CDR3 is 17 amino acids. The V and J ends lost 6 bases and 0 bases respectively, with 20 bases between them. Germline V CDR1 and CDR2: MNHNS, SASEGT. The chain's CDR3 is CASRRRKGRGMNTEAFF. The CDR3 nucleotides are TGTGCCAGCAGGAGGAGGAAGGGGCGCGGGATGAACACTGAAGCTTTCTTT.

In its sample, this clonotype was seen many times. The genes are TRBV6-1 and TRBJ2-5; TRBD2 matches at 8 bases. This CDR3 has 16 residues. Trimming cost V 4 bases and J 2 bases; bases outside gene matches: 9. The germline CDR1 and CDR2 sequences are MNHNS and SASEGT. CDR3 sequence reads: CASSAFSRGDQETQYF. The CDR3 DNA reads TGTGCCAGCAGTGCCTTTTCGCGGGGGGATCAAGAGACCCAGTACTTC.

For this clonotype: Since a much larger clone is just one base distant, this may be a read error. The chain links TRBV5-1 to TRBJ1-1; D call uncertain. The V end lost 0 bases, the J end lost 7 bases, and 10 bases lay between the germline ends. CDR3 length: 13 amino acids. Germline assignment: CDR1 SGHRS and CDR2 YFSETQ. In DNA form, the CDR3 reads TGCGCCAGCAGCTTGGGGCCCCAGGTTGAAGCTTTCTTT. Translating gives CASSLGPQVEAFF. Full variable domain (outside the CDR3, taken from reference TRBV5-1 and TRBJ1-1): KAGVTQTPRYLIKTRGQQVTLSCSPISGHRSVSWYQQTPGQGLQFLFEYFSETQRNKGNFPGRFSGRQFSNSRSEMNVSTLELGDSALYLCASSLGPQVEAFFGQGTRLTVV.

The sample holds many counts of this clonotype. The chain combines TRBV12-3 or TRBV12-4 with TRBJ1-5; 9 bases fit TRBD1. J was trimmed by 4 bases and V by 2 bases; bases with no gene match: 9. The CDR3 loop spans 17 amino acids. The chain's CDR3 is CASSLIFDRGINQPQHF. The CDR3 nucleotides are TGTGCCAGCAGTTTAATCTTCGACAGGGGGATTAATCAGCCCCAGCATTTT.

The chain carries TRBV4-2 and TRBJ1-6, with D tentatively TRBD1 (6 bases). The CDR3 spans 14 residues. From germline, CDR1 is LGHNA and CDR2 YNFKEQ. The V and J ends lost 0 bases and 7 bases respectively, with 7 bases between them. DNA of the CDR3: TGTGCCAGCAGCCAAGAAGGGGGGAATTCACCCCTCCACTTT. Residues: CASSQEGGNSPLHF.

About this clonotype: At one end the junction does not follow the germline gene, possibly because of a read error. The rearrangement joins TRBV7-2 to TRBJ1-1; D unclear. The CDR3 covers 14 residues. Germline lookup yields CDR1 SGHTA and CDR2 FQGNSA. The CDR3: CASSFSGWNAEAFF. CDR3 bases: TGTGCCAGCAGCTTTTCGGGCTGGAACGCTGAAGCTTTCTTT.

This sequence joins TRBV6-1 and TRBJ1-2; D possibly corresponds to TRBD1 (6 bases). Between the trimmed V and J ends, which lost 6 bases and 2 bases, there was a span of 16 bases. The germline V gene has CDR1 MNHNS and CDR2 SASEGT. The CDR3 is made up of 15 amino acids. Written as DNA, the CDR3 is TGTGCCAGCAGACATGTAACAGGGACCAACTATGGCTACACCTTC. Protein sequence: CASRHVTGTNYGYTF.

This clonotype was seen a few times. The chain is built from TRBV29-1 and TRBJ2-5; 9 bases are shared with TRBD2. From germline, CDR1 is SQVTM and CDR2 ANQGSEA. V lost 2 bases and J lost 1; bases outside the gene matches: 8. The length of the CDR3 is 16 residues. CDR3 loop: CSVEKLAGAFQETQYF. The CDR3 coding sequence is TGCAGCGTTGAAAAATTAGCGGGGGCGTTCCAAGAGACCCAGTACTTC.

The chain uses TRBV3-1 and TRBJ2-7; TRBD2 matches 8 bases. Looked up from germline, CDR1 is LGHDT and CDR2 is YNNKEL (reference sequence). After removal of 1 base from V and 2 bases from J, the junction contained 10 bases not matched to a gene. CDR3 length: 17 amino acids. Written as DNA, the CDR3 is TGTGCCAGCAGCCAAGTCCCCGGGGGCGGGGGGCCCTACGAGCAGTACTTC. Residues: CASSQVPGGGGPYEQYF.